The present T cell receptor (beta chain) was sequenced within a study of blood T cell repertoires in COVID-19. Measured with immunoSEQ multiplex PCR; TCRdb has only the in-frame clones, and not every one. The sample contains 200,000 to 300,000 clones, 87% of which appear only once. CDR3 length: 13 residues. The V and J ends lost 4 bases and 5 bases, in that order; junction bases with no gene match: 4. Germline CDR1 SGHNT, CDR2 YYREEE (reference sequence). This sequence joins TRBV5-4 and TRBJ2-7; 9 bases align to TRBD1. Sequenced: peripheral blood. This TCR came from a man aged 55 to 70 who had recovered from COVID-19. CDR3 sequence reads: CASSRDRDHEQYF. DNA for the CDR3: TGTGCCAGCAGCAGGGACAGGGATCACGAGCAGTACTTC. Based on the CDR3 plus reference TRBV5-4 and TRBJ2-7, the full variable domain is ETGVTQSPTHLIKTRGQQVTLRCSSQSGHNTVSWYQQALGQGPQFIFQYYREEENGRGNFPPRFSGLQFPNYSSELNVNALELDDSALYLCASSRDRDHEQYFGPGTRLTVT.